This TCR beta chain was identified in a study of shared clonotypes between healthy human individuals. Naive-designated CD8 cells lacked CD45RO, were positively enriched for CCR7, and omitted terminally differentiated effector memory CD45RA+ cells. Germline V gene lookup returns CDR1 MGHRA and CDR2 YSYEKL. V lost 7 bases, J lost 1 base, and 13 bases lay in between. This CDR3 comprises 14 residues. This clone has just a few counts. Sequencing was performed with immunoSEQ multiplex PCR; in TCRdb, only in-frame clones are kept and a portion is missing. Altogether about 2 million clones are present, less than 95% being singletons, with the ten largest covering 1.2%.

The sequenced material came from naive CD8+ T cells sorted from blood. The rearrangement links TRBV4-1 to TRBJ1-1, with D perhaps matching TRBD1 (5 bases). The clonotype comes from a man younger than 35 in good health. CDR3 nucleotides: TGCGCCAGCAAGTCAGGGTTCGGGAACACTGAAGCTTTCTTT. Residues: CASKSGFGNTEAFF.